This paragraph reports one TCR beta chain. The source of the sample is a study of blood T cell repertoires in COVID-19. Method: immunoSEQ multiplex PCR; TCRdb's copy keeps in-frame clones and lacks some. The sample lists under 200,000 clones, approximately 79% occurring once. The CDR3 runs to 18 residues. From germline, CDR1 is SNHLY and CDR2 FYNNEI. J was trimmed by 6 bases and V by 6 bases; bases with no gene match: 21. Material for sequencing was peripheral blood. The V and J genes are TRBV2 and TRBJ2-3, with 7 positions matching TRBD2. This receptor was taken from a man in his sixties with active or convalescent COVID-19. The CDR3 loop reads CASRPRGSIRIRGDTQYF. CDR3 DNA: TGTGCCAGCAGGCCCCGCGGGAGTATTAGGATTCGGGGCGATACGCAGTATTTT.